This T cell receptor (beta chain) derives from a study of technical replicates of blood from a handful of donors. The junction had 12 bases not matched to a gene; V was cut back by 8 bases and J by 7 bases. The CDR3 consists of 14 residues. CDR1 is SNHLY, CDR2 FYNNEI, per germline. Generated by immunoSEQ multiplex PCR, the TCRdb table keeps only in-frame clones and is missing some. The sample has 65,000 to 90,000 clones, about 90% seen once. Sequencing was carried out using T cells isolated from PBMCs. The chain is built from TRBV2 and TRBJ1-2; 8 bases align to TRBD1. This sequence was found in a human donor in good health. The CDR3 sequence: CASGLAGGLVGYTF. The CDR3, as DNA: TGTGCCAGCGGGCTCGCAGGGGGCTTAGTTGGCTACACCTTC. Full variable domain (missing parts from reference TRBV2 and TRBJ1-2): EPEVTQTPSHQVTQMGQEVILRCVPISNHLYFYWYRQILGQKVEFLVSFYNNEISEKSEIFDDQFSVERPDGSNFTLKIRSTKLEDSAMYFCASGLAGGLVGYTFGSGTRLTVV.